This TCR beta chain is from a study of monozygotic twins with inflammatory bowel disease. Study-wide results and limits: Limited power may explain why concordant and discordant twins showed no difference in repertoire similarity.

The V gene's germline CDR1 is SNHLY and CDR2 FYNNEI. This CDR3 is 13 amino acids long. As for this clonotype: Its antigen is unknown.

Template-switch reactions added UMIs with a 6-nucleotide sample barcode. TCRdb re-called the 5' RACE reads; one entry per CDR3 protein, DNA not given. The data include 400,000 or so distinct CDR3 sequences; the top ten clones carry 2% to 2.5%. This sequence was found in a human donor with ulcerative colitis or Crohn's disease, or a healthy co-twin of an affected twin (not recorded which). The sample comprised blood. The V and J genes are TRBV2 and TRBJ2-5. CDR3 in amino acids: CASSPEWGETQYF.